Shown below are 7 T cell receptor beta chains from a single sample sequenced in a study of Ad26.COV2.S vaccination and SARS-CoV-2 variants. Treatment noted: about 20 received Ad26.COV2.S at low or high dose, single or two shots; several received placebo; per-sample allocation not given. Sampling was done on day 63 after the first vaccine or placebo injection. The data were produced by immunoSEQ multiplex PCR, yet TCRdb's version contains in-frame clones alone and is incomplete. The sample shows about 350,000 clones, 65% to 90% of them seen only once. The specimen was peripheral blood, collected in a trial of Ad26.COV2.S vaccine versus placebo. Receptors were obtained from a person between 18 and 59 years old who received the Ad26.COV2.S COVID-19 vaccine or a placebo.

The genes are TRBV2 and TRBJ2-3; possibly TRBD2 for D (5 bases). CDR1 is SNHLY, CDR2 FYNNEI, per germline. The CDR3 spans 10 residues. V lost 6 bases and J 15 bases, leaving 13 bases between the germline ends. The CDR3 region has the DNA TGTGCCAGCAGGGAAATCAGACTATATTTT. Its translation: CASREIRLYF.

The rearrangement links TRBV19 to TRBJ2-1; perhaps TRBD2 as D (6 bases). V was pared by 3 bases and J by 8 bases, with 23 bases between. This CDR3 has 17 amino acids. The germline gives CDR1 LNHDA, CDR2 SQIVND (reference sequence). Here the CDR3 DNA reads TGTGCCAGTAGTATCCCACCGACTAGTCCCCGGCCCCATGAGCAGTTCTTC. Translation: CASSIPPTSPRPHEQFF.

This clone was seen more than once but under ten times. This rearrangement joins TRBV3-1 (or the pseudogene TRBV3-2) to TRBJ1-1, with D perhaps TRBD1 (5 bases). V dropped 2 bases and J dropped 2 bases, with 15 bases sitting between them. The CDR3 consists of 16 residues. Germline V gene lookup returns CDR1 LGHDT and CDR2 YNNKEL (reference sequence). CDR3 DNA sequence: TGTGCCAGCAGCCAATCAGGACTAACAGGTAACACTGAAGCTTTCTTT. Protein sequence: CASSQSGLTGNTEAFF.

The CDR3 DNA is TGTGCCTGGAGTAGGGGTCCCGGGGAGACCCAGTACTTC. Translated: CAWSRGPGETQYF. The chain is built from TRBV30 and TRBJ2-5; TRBD1 is a possible D gene (5 bases). CDR1 GTSNPN and CDR2 SVGIG come from the germline V gene (reference sequence). Trimming shortened V by 2 bases and J by 5 bases, and 12 bases separated the two germline ends. This CDR3 has 13 residues. The full variable domain, with the rest looked up from reference TRBV30 and TRBJ2-5, is SQTIHQWPATLVQPVGSPLSLECTVEGTSNPNLYWYRQAAGRGLQLLFYSVGIGQISSEVPQNLSASRPQDRQFILSSKKLLLSDSGFYLCAWSRGPGETQYFGPGTRLLVL.

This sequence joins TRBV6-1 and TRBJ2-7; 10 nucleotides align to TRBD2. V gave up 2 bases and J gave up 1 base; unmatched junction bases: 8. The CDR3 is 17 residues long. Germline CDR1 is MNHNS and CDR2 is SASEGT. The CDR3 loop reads CASSESSLAGMSYEQYF. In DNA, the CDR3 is TGTGCCAGCAGTGAATCTTCACTAGCGGGAATGTCCTACGAGCAGTACTTC.

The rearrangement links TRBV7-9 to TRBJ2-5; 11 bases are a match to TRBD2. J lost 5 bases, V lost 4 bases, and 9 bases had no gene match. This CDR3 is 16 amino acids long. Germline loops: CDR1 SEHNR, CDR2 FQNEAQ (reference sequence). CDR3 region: CASSSRLAGPVETQYF. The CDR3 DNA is TGTGCCAGCAGCTCCCGACTAGCGGGACCCGTGGAGACCCAGTACTTC.

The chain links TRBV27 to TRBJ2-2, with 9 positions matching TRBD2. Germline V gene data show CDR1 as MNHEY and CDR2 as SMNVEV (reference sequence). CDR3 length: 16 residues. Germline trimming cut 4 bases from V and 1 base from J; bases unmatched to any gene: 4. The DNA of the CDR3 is TGTGCCAGCAGTTATGCTAGCGGGATGAACACCGGGGAGCTGTTTTTT. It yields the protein CASSYASGMNTGELFF.